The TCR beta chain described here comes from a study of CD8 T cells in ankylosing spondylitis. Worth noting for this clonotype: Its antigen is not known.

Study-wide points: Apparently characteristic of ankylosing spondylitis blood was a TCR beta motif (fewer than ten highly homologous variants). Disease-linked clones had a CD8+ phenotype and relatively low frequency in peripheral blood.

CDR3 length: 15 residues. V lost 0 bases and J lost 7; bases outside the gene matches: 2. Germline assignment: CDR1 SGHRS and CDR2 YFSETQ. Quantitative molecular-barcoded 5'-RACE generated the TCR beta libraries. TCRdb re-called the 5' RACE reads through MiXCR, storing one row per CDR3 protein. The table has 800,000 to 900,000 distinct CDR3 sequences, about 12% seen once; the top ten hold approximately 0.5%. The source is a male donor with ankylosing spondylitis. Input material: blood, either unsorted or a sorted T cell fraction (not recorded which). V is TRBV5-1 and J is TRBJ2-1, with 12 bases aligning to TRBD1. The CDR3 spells CASSLVGQGANEQFF. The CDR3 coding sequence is TGCGCCAGCAGCTTGGTGGGACAGGGGGCAAATGAGCAGTTCTTC.